Listed below are T cell receptor beta chains from one sample, sequenced in a study of blood T cells in healthy people across ages. TCRdb analysed the 5' RACE reads with MiXCR anew, one entry per CDR3 protein. The data contain under 1,100,000 distinct CDR3 sequences, about 23% of them singletons. In addition, the sample was reused for a study of T cells of mothers and their children.

Sequenced material: blood. The receptors come from a girl aged 2-9 years in good health. CDR3s leave out the opening cysteine and the closing phenylalanine or tryptophan. Each record gives: clone size, J gene, V gene, CDR3 protein. Some rows have no size entry. The others give once, few or many, or a class for an expanded clone.

clone_size: few
j_call: TRBJ1-2
v_call: TRBV11-2
cdr3_aa: ASSPSPGTNYGYT

clone_size: NA
j_call: TRBJ1-2
v_call: TRBV9
cdr3_aa: ASSVGGRGRGDAYGYT

clone_size: NA
j_call: TRBJ1-4
v_call: TRBV6-1
cdr3_aa: ATQSSLNEKLF

clone_size: NA
j_call: TRBJ2-1
v_call: TRBV25-1
cdr3_aa: ASSWAGLNEQF

clone_size: NA
j_call: TRBJ1-1
v_call: TRBV14
cdr3_aa: ASSQEYRSLTEAF

clone_size: few
j_call: TRBJ2-5
v_call: TRBV12-5
cdr3_aa: ASGSPRRGLETQY

clone_size: few
j_call: TRBJ2-3
v_call: TRBV28
cdr3_aa: ASRRGLVIDTQY

clone_size: NA
j_call: TRBJ1-2
v_call: TRBV12-3/TRBV12-4
cdr3_aa: ASSLDSRGT

clone_size: NA
j_call: TRBJ1-1
v_call: TRBV7-2
cdr3_aa: ASSPRASVGGNTEAF

clone_size: NA
j_call: TRBJ1-1
v_call: TRBV6-2/TRBV6-3
cdr3_aa: ASNQVVNTEAF

clone_size: NA
j_call: NA
v_call: TRBV20-1
cdr3_aa: SARGQFKGNEQF

clone_size: few
j_call: TRBJ2-3
v_call: TRBV11-3
cdr3_aa: ASSLLSGGWADTQY

clone_size: NA
j_call: TRBJ1-5
v_call: TRBV6-2/TRBV6-3
cdr3_aa: ASSYVQAKRGQPQH

clone_size: NA
j_call: TRBJ2-7
v_call: TRBV7-9
cdr3_aa: ASSLGVREQY

clone_size: NA
j_call: TRBJ1-4
v_call: TRBV27
cdr3_aa: ASTGLLDEKLF

clone_size: NA
j_call: TRBJ2-7
v_call: TRBV20-1
cdr3_aa: SAIIGGKYEQY

clone_size: few
j_call: TRBJ2-5
v_call: TRBV4-2
cdr3_aa: ASSRTSGSETQY

clone_size: NA
j_call: TRBJ2-7
v_call: TRBV28
cdr3_aa: ASSLAGGAGDYEQY

clone_size: NA
j_call: TRBJ2-3
v_call: TRBV27
cdr3_aa: ASSLSTSGSPDTQY

clone_size: few
j_call: NA
v_call: TRBV15
cdr3_aa: ATSPRGQDNEQF

clone_size: few
j_call: TRBJ2-5
v_call: TRBV29-1
cdr3_aa: SVESGSFASPNQETQY

clone_size: NA
j_call: NA
v_call: TRBV7-3
cdr3_aa: ASSLWGQGFNEQF

clone_size: few
j_call: TRBJ2-3
v_call: TRBV7-2
cdr3_aa: ASSLVLAGGVRDTQY

clone_size: few
j_call: TRBJ2-5
v_call: TRBV4-1
cdr3_aa: ASSPGTGQWGETQC

clone_size: few
j_call: TRBJ2-5
v_call: TRBV7-2
cdr3_aa: ASSLGTVGPQETQY

clone_size: NA
j_call: TRBJ2-7
v_call: TRBV15
cdr3_aa: ATSTQNYNEQY

clone_size: NA
j_call: TRBJ1-1
v_call: TRBV10-3
cdr3_aa: AIRDRVGNTEAF

clone_size: few
j_call: TRBJ2-7
v_call: TRBV29-1
cdr3_aa: SVSLARSYEQY

clone_size: NA
j_call: TRBJ2-7
v_call: TRBV10-3
cdr3_aa: AIGDRDPYEQY

clone_size: few
j_call: NA
v_call: TRBV4-2
cdr3_aa: ASSQGGGTYNEQF

clone_size: few
j_call: TRBJ2-7
v_call: TRBV7-6
cdr3_aa: ASSPADGPYEQY

clone_size: NA
j_call: NA
v_call: TRBV6-6
cdr3_aa: ASSYSLGSEQF

clone_size: NA
j_call: TRBJ2-6
v_call: TRBV15
cdr3_aa: ATSRLRDSFSGANVLT

clone_size: NA
j_call: TRBJ2-1
v_call: TRBV28
cdr3_aa: ASSLPDSSYNEQF

clone_size: NA
j_call: NA
v_call: TRBV4-1
cdr3_aa: ASSQETSGYYNEQF

clone_size: few
j_call: TRBJ2-1
v_call: TRBV7-2
cdr3_aa: ASSPLTSGSSYNEQF

clone_size: NA
j_call: TRBJ1-2
v_call: TRBV12-3/TRBV12-4
cdr3_aa: ASSLHRSGYT

clone_size: NA
j_call: TRBJ2-5
v_call: TRBV20-1
cdr3_aa: SAKTLFVRQMGQETQY

clone_size: few
j_call: TRBJ2-1
v_call: TRBV5-5
cdr3_aa: ASSLWVASYNEQF

clone_size: NA
j_call: NA
v_call: TRBV20-1
cdr3_aa: SASFDGGPLEQY

clone_size: NA
j_call: TRBJ2-7
v_call: TRBV7-2
cdr3_aa: ASSLEGTGGLTTYEQY

clone_size: few
j_call: TRBJ1-2
v_call: TRBV4-1
cdr3_aa: ASSQWWTGSGYT

clone_size: NA
j_call: TRBJ2-5
v_call: TRBV7-9
cdr3_aa: ASSFPSSETQY

clone_size: few
j_call: TRBJ2-5
v_call: TRBV6-9
cdr3_aa: TSRHTSGTPQETQY